Each of the 28 T cell receptor beta chains below was sequenced from the same sample in a study of T cells after yellow fever vaccination. Via MiXCR, TCRdb re-called the 5' RACE reads, giving one row per CDR3 protein. The sample consists of hundreds of thousands of distinct CDR3 sequences, approximately 13% of them appearing once. Here the sequenced sample was PBMCs, taken on the day of the yellow fever booster vaccination. Receptor source: a man aged 25-45 years who received the YFV17D yellow fever vaccine.

The DNA of the CDR3 is TGCGCCAGCAGCTTGGAGTGGACAGCCAATGAGCAGTTCTTC. It codes for CASSLEWTANEQFF. The rearrangement links TRBV5-1 to TRBJ2-1; tentatively, D is TRBD1 (6 bases). Trimming stripped 0 bases from V and 6 bases from J, with 10 bases between. The V gene's germline CDR1 is SGHRS and CDR2 YFSETQ. The CDR3 totals 14 residues. The full variable domain, its missing parts supplied by reference TRBV5-1 and TRBJ2-1, is KAGVTQTPRYLIKTRGQQVTLSCSPISGHRSVSWYQQTPGQGLQFLFEYFSETQRNKGNFPGRFSGRQFSNSRSEMNVSTLELGDSALYLCASSLEWTANEQFFGPGTRLTVL.

The V call is TRBV7-2, the J call TRBJ1-2, with D possibly matching TRBD1 (6 bases). The CDR3 is 18 amino acids. Trimming stripped 0 bases from V and 5 bases from J, with 22 bases between. Looked up from germline, CDR1 is SGHTA and CDR2 is FQGNSA. CDR3: CASSLASGTMGYKYGYTF. The DNA for the CDR3 is TGTGCCAGCAGCTTAGCATCCGGGACAATGGGATACAAATATGGCTACACCTTC.

This clonotype was found a few times. V is TRBV7-2 and J is TRBJ2-2; no clear D gene. CDR3 length: 13 amino acids. Germline V gene data show CDR1 as SGHTA and CDR2 as FQGNSA. V shed 8 bases and J shed 0 bases, with 7 bases lying between them. CDR3 bases: TGTGCCAGCGCCTCCCCGAACACCGGGGAGCTGTTTTTT. This codes for CASASPNTGELFF. Full variable domain (missing parts from reference TRBV7-2 and TRBJ2-2): GAGVSQSPSNKVTEKGKDVELRCDPISGHTALYWYRQSLGQGLEFLIYFQGNSAPDKSGLPSDRFSAERTGGSVSTLTIQRTQQEDSAVYLCASASPNTGELFFGEGSRLTVL.

This rearrangement joins TRBV3-1 to TRBJ1-1; no definite D call. This CDR3 spans 14 amino acids. The germline CDR1 and CDR2 sequences are LGHDT and YNNKEL (reference sequence). V lost 4 bases and J lost 1, with 10 bases in between. The CDR3 here is CASSPHVRNTEAFF. The CDR3 coding sequence is TGTGCCAGCAGCCCCCATGTCCGGAACACTGAAGCTTTCTTT.

The rearrangement joins TRBV5-1 to TRBJ2-7, with a weak D call TRBD2 (5 bases). Germline V lookup: CDR1 SGHRS, CDR2 YFSETQ. This CDR3 is 13 amino acids long. V was cut by 2 bases and J by 3 bases, with 9 bases left in between. In nucleotides, the CDR3 is TGCGCCAGCAGCTTCGGACTCGACTACGAGCAGTACTTC. Encoded protein: CASSFGLDYEQYF.

This clonotype was recorded a few times. This chain connects TRBV5-1 to TRBJ2-3; TRBD2 agrees at 10 bases. V lost 0 bases to trimming and J lost 6 bases; unmatched junction nucleotides: 7. The CDR3 is 16 amino acids. Germline lookup yields CDR1 SGHRS and CDR2 YFSETQ. CDR3 DNA: TGCGCCAGCAGCTTGGAACTAGCGGGAATGTGGGATACGCAGTATTTT. The encoded protein is CASSLELAGMWDTQYF.

This clonotype has more than one count but fewer than ten. This sequence joins TRBV13 and TRBJ1-6, with D unresolved. Germline CDR1 and CDR2: PRHDT and FYEKMQ (reference sequence). There are 12 residues in the CDR3. V lost 3 bases, J lost 9 bases, and 6 bases lay in between. Here the CDR3 reads CASSFSSSPLHF. Written as DNA, the CDR3 is TGTGCCAGCAGCTTTTCTTCTTCACCCCTCCACTTT.

In its sample, this clonotype was seen a few times. This chain joins TRBV20-1 and TRBJ2-7, with 9 bases lining up with TRBD2. CDR3 length equals 13 residues. In germline, CDR1 is DFQATT, CDR2 SNEGSKA (reference sequence). Trimming cost V 7 bases and J 4 bases; bases outside gene matches: 8. The CDR3: CSVLGAGGYEQYF. The CDR3 bases are TGCAGTGTACTGGGGGCGGGGGGGTACGAGCAGTACTTC.

The chain employs TRBV6-1 and TRBJ2-2, with 11 nucleotides matching TRBD1. Trimming cost V 6 bases and J 5 bases; bases outside gene matches: 11. This CDR3 spans 17 amino acids. CDR1 is MNHNS and CDR2 is SASEGT in the germline V gene. CDR3 residues: CASSRQGQGGLTGELFF. The CDR3 coding sequence is TGTGCCAGCAGCCGCCAGGGACAGGGGGGACTTACCGGGGAGCTGTTTTTT.

This clonotype has more than one count but fewer than ten. For the CDR3, the DNA is TGTGCCAGCGGACTAGCGGGAGGGCCGTTCCCCTACGAGCAGTACTTC. As protein: CASGLAGGPFPYEQYF. The chain employs TRBV6-4 and TRBJ2-7; TRBD2 aligns across 15 bases. The CDR3 spans 16 residues. With V trimmed by 8 bases and J by 2 bases, 7 bases remained unmatched. Germline assignment: CDR1 MRHNA and CDR2 SNTAGT.

This clonotype appeared a few times. The chain recombines TRBV7-8 with TRBJ2-1, with 13 bases lining up with TRBD2. The CDR3 contains 19 residues. V lost 5 bases and J lost 0; bases outside the gene matches: 10. From germline, CDR1 is SGHVS and CDR2 FQNEAQ. The CDR3 bases are TGTGCCAGCAGCAAACCGGGACTAGCGGGACCCAGCTCCTACAATGAGCAGTTCTTC. Protein product: CASSKPGLAGPSSYNEQFF.

This clonotype appeared a few times. The chain links TRBV25-1 to TRBJ2-7, with 8 bases matching TRBD1. The CDR3 has 14 amino acids. The trim removed 8 bases at V and 3 bases at J, leaving 9 bases unmatched. Germline-derived CDR1 and CDR2 are MGHDK and SYGVNS. CDR3: CASRQDRVSYEQYF. CDR3 nucleotides: TGTGCCAGCCGTCAGGACAGGGTTAGCTACGAGCAGTACTTC.

This chain joins TRBV19 and TRBJ2-4; 12 bases are shared with TRBD2. Germline V CDR1 and CDR2: LNHDA, SQIVND (reference sequence). The CDR3 is 17 amino acids. The ends lost 3 bases at V and 6 bases at J; junction bases unmatched: 9. The CDR3 is CASSISTSGSIRNIQYF. CDR3 sequence (DNA): TGTGCCAGTAGTATCTCGACTAGCGGGAGTATTAGAAACATTCAGTACTTC.

This clonotype has just a few counts. DNA of the CDR3: TGTGCCAGCAGCCGCCCGGCGGACTCGGAGCAGTTCTTC. Its translation: CASSRPADSEQFF. V and J are TRBV5-4 and TRBJ2-1; D perhaps matches TRBD2 (5 bases). CDR1 is SGHNT, CDR2 YYREEE, per germline (reference sequence). V gave up 4 bases and J gave up 10 bases, with 15 bases separating them. CDR3 size: 13 residues.

This clonotype was found a few times. V usage is TRBV11-2 and J usage is TRBJ1-5; the D gene is possibly TRBD1 (5 bases). Germline values: CDR1 SGHAT, CDR2 FQNNGV. This CDR3 spans 18 amino acids. V was cut by 1 base and J by 2 bases, with 18 bases left in between. CDR3: CASSLGDGRVGRNQPQHF. Written as DNA, the CDR3 is TGTGCCAGCAGCTTAGGAGATGGCAGGGTTGGACGCAATCAGCCCCAGCATTTT.

This clonotype was counted between two and nine times. The chain carries TRBV5-1 and TRBJ2-2, with D perhaps TRBD1 or TRBD2 (5 bases each). Trimming left V 0 bases short and J 0 bases short, with 15 bases between. Germline V gives CDR1 SGHRS, CDR2 YFSETQ. The CDR3 totals 18 residues. This chain's CDR3 is CASSLEVLGPANTGELFF. The CDR3 nucleotides are TGCGCCAGCAGCTTGGAGGTTTTGGGACCCGCGAACACCGGGGAGCTGTTTTTT.

The V and J genes are TRBV6-1 and TRBJ1-3; TRBD1 might be the D (5 bases). Trimming took off 7 bases at V and 1 base at J, with 17 bases between the two ends. The CDR3 sequence is 16 residues long. Germline-derived CDR1 and CDR2 are MNHNS and SASEGT. CDR3 region: CASTYGAPFSGNTIYF. CDR3 DNA sequence: TGTGCCAGCACCTACGGGGCCCCCTTTTCTGGAAACACCATATATTTT.

V and J are TRBV20-1 and TRBJ2-3, with D unclear. The germline CDR1 and CDR2 sequences are DFQATT and SNEGSKA (reference sequence). The germline V and J ends were trimmed by 0 bases and 2 bases, with 9 bases remaining between them. CDR3 length: 14 amino acids. The CDR3 DNA reads as TGCAGTGCTAGAGATGCACAGATCACAGATACGCAGTATTTT. Translating it yields CSARDAQITDTQYF.

Worth noting for this clonotype: A junction end diverges from the germline sequence, so it may reflect a read error. The chain joins TRBV20-1 to TRBJ2-5; D gene unclear. The length of the CDR3 is 10 residues. CDR1 and CDR2 (germline): DFQATT, SNEGSKA (reference sequence). This CDR3 is CGARSAAQYF. The DNA for the CDR3 is TGCGGTGCTAGAAGCGCGGCCCAGTACTTC.

The chain recombines TRBV3-1 with TRBJ2-7, with a possible D match to TRBD2 (6 bases). The CDR3 consists of 17 residues. Trimming took 11 bases from V and 2 from J, leaving 28 bases between them. Germline CDR1 LGHDT, CDR2 YNNKEL (reference sequence). The CDR3 region has the DNA TGTGCCTCCAGCCAAGATCAAAGCGGGCGCTGGACCTACGAGCAGTACTTC. This codes for CASSQDQSGRWTYEQYF.

In its sample, this clonotype was seen a few times. The V call is TRBV4-3, the J call TRBJ2-7, with 9 bases identical to TRBD2. The V gene end was trimmed by 5 bases and the J gene end by 1 base; junction bases not matched to a gene: 6. CDR3 length: 15 amino acids. Germline V CDR1 and CDR2: LGHNA, YSLEER. Here the CDR3 DNA reads TGCGCCAGCAGCGAAGCGGGAGGCCAATCCTACGAGCAGTACTTC. Translating gives CASSEAGGQSYEQYF.

The chain joins TRBV12-3 or TRBV12-4 to TRBJ2-1; no definite D call. The CDR3 totals 16 residues. The germline V and J ends were trimmed by 6 bases and 1 base, with 16 bases remaining between them. As DNA, the CDR3 is TGTGCCAGCAGCCTGAGGAGAAAAGATTCCTACAATGAGCAGTTCTTC. It is translated as CASSLRRKDSYNEQFF.

In this sample, this clonotype turned up many times. The V and J genes are TRBV9 and TRBJ2-1; 10 bases agree with TRBD2. Germline values: CDR1 SGDLS, CDR2 YYNGEE. V shed 2 bases and J 1 base; nucleotides not matched to a gene: 0. CDR3 length: 15 amino acids. The CDR3 reads CASSVSGGSYNEQFF. In nucleotides, the CDR3 is TGTGCCAGCAGCGTTAGCGGGGGGTCCTACAATGAGCAGTTCTTC.

The chain employs TRBV28 and TRBJ2-1, with 8 bases that match TRBD2. The CDR3 consists of 15 residues. Germline V gene lookup returns CDR1 MDHEN and CDR2 SYDVKM. V shed 4 bases and J 9 bases; nucleotides not matched to a gene: 11. CDR3 sequence reads: CASSSRELAVGEQFF. CDR3 DNA: TGTGCCAGCAGTTCACGGGAACTAGCGGTGGGTGAGCAGTTCTTC.

This clonotype was observed at least ten times. The chain links TRBV28 to TRBJ2-6; D call uncertain. The V end was cut by 4 bases, the J end by 0 bases, with 10 bases between. The germline V gene has CDR1 MDHEN and CDR2 SYDVKM. This CDR3 is 16 amino acids long. The chain's CDR3 is CASSSGRGSGANVLTF. CDR3 sequence (DNA): TGTGCCAGCAGTTCGGGTCGCGGCTCTGGGGCCAACGTCCTGACTTTC.

The V call is TRBV4-3, the J call TRBJ2-2; 9 nucleotides agree with TRBD2. J was trimmed by 1 base and V by 4 bases; bases with no gene match: 7. CDR1 is LGHNA and CDR2 is YSLEER in the germline V gene. The CDR3 has 17 residues. This CDR3 is CASSRGAGGRNTGELFF. The DNA for the CDR3 is TGCGCCAGCAGCCGGGGAGCGGGAGGCCGGAACACCGGGGAGCTGTTTTTT.

This clonotype came up a few times. The rearrangement uses TRBV5-1 and TRBJ1-5, with D unclear. The CDR3 is 13 amino acids. Trimming removed 4 bases from V and 5 bases from J, with 10 bases in between. The germline gives CDR1 SGHRS, CDR2 YFSETQ. The chain's CDR3 is CASSHDWDQPQHF. CDR3 DNA: TGCGCCAGCAGCCACGACTGGGATCAGCCCCAGCATTTT.

This clonotype was picked up a small number of times. The V gene is TRBV20-1, the J gene TRBJ2-7; TRBD1 might be the D (5 bases). The CDR3 loop spans 15 amino acids. V lost 6 bases and J lost 2, with 20 bases in between. Germline V CDR1 and CDR2: DFQATT, SNEGSKA (reference sequence). The CDR3 is CSARDLEYGPYEQYF. CDR3 nucleotides: TGCAGTGCCAGGGATTTAGAGTACGGCCCCTACGAGCAGTACTTC.